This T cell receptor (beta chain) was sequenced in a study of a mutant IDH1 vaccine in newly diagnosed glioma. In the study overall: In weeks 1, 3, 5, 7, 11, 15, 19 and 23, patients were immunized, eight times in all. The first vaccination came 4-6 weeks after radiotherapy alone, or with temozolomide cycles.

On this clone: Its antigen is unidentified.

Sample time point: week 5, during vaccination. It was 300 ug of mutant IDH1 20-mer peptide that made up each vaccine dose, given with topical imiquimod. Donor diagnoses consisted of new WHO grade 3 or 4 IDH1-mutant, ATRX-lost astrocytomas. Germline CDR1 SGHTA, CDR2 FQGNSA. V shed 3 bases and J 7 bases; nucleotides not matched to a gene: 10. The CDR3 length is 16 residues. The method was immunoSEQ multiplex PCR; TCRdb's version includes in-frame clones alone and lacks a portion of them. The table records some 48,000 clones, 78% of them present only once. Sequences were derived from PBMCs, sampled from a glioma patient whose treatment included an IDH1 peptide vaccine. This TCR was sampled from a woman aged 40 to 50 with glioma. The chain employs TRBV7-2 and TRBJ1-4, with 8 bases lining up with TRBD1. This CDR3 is CASSFQRQGIGEKLFF. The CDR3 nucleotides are TGTGCCAGCAGCTTCCAGAGACAGGGGATAGGTGAAAAACTGTTTTTT.